This TCR beta chain was sequenced for a study of OX40 agonist ivuxolimab in advanced cancers. Produced via immunoSEQ multiplex PCR; TCRdb's table is partial and in-frame only. Here the sample spans about 80,000 clones, 80% to 95% being singletons. The specimen was CD4+ or CD8+ T cells sorted from blood, collected in a trial of the OX40 agonist ivuxolimab. The receptor was isolated from an adult with an advanced solid tumor such as melanoma, head and neck, liver or kidney cancer.

CDR3 in amino acids: CASSPLTTGISYEQYF. In nucleotides, the CDR3 is TGTGCCAGCAGCCCTCTCACGACAGGGATTTCCTACGAGCAGTACTTC. The chain combines TRBV7-9 with TRBJ2-7; 7 nucleotides agree with TRBD1. Losses at the gene ends were 5 bases for V and 1 base for J; bases not matched to a gene: 11. Germline CDR1 is SEHNR and CDR2 is FQNEAQ (reference sequence). The CDR3 runs 16 residues. Variable domain in full (rest from reference TRBV7-9 and TRBJ2-7): DTGVSQNPRHKITKRGQNVTFRCDPISEHNRLYWYRQTLGQGPEFLTYFQNEAQLEKSRLLSDRFSAERPKGSFSTLEIQRTEQGDSAMYLCASSPLTTGISYEQYFGPGTRLTVT.